Sequencing of this T cell receptor (beta chain) was carried out in a study of shared clonotypes between healthy human individuals. In the study overall: Each donor's CD8 memory used one plate, CD8 naive two, each CD4 subset three. Study-level points and caveats: Around 5% of naive CD4 clonotypes were shared across several donors.

TCRdb's copy holds only in-frame clones and misses some; the assay was immunoSEQ multiplex PCR. The sample carries around 2,000,000 clones, around 96% recorded once. A note on this clone: The antigen is unknown.

Only CD45RO-negative cells positively selected for CCR7 counted as naive CD8 cells, so terminally differentiated effector memory CD45RA+ cells were excluded. Adults of Caucasian background living in Nashville, Tennessee made up all donors. Source material: naive CD8+ T cells sorted from blood. The TCR originated in a man younger than 35 in good health.

The CDR3 protein is CASSYGLNADTQYF. The CDR3 bases are TGTGCCAGCAGTTACGGACTCAACGCAGATACGCAGTATTTT. The rearrangement links TRBV6-5 to TRBJ2-3; tentatively, D is TRBD2 (5 bases). The CDR3 has 14 amino acids. Looked up from germline, CDR1 is MNHEY and CDR2 is SVGAGI. Trimming removed 2 bases from V and 4 bases from J, with 10 bases in between.